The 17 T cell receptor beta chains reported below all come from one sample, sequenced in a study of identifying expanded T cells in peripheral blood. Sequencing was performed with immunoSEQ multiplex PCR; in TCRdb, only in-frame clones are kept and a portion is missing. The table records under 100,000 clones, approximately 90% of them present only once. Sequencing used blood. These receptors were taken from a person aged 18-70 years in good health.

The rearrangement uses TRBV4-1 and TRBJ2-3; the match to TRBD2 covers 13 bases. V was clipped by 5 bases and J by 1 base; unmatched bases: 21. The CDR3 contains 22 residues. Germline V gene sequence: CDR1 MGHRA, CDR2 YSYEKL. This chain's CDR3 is CASSGVGLAGVQPSIRTDTQYF. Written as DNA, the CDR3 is TGCGCCAGCAGCGGAGTAGGACTAGCGGGAGTCCAACCCTCAATCCGCACAGATACGCAGTATTTT.

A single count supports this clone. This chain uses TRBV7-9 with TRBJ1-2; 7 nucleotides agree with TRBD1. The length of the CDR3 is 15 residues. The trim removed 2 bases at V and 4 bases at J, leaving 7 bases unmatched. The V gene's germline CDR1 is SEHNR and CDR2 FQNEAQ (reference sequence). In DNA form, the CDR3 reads TGTGCCAGCAGCTTAAAATACAGGGGTCCCTATGGCTACACCTTC. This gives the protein CASSLKYRGPYGYTF.

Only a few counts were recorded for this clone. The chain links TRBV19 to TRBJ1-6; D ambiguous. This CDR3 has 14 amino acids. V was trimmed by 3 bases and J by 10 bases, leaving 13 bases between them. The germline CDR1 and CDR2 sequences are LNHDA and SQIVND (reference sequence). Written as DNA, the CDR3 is TGTGCCAGTAGTATTCCCGGGAATAGGTCACCCCTCCACTTT. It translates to CASSIPGNRSPLHF.

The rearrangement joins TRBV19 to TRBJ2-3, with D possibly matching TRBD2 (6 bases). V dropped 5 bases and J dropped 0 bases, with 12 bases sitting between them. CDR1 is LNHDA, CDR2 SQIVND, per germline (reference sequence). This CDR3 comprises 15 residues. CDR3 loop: CASSLPGTSTDTQYF. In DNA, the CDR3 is TGTGCCAGTAGTCTGCCAGGGACTAGCACAGATACGCAGTATTTT.

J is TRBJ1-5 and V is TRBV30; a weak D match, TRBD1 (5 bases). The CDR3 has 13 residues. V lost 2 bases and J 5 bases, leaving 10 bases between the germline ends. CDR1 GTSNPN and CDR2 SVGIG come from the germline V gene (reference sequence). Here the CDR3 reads CAWSSGNYQPQHF. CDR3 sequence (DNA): TGTGCCTGGAGTTCAGGGAATTATCAGCCCCAGCATTTT.

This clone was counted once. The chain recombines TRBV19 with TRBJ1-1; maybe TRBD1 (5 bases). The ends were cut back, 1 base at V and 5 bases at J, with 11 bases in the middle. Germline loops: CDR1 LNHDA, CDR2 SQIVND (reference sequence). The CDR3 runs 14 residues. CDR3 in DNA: TGTGCCAGTAGTATAGGGGGCGCGGGAACTGAAGCTTTCTTT. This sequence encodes CASSIGGAGTEAFF. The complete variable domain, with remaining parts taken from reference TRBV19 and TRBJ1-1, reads DGGITQSPKYLFRKEGQNVTLSCEQNLNHDAMYWYRQDPGQGLRLIYYSQIVNDFQKGDIAEGYSVSREKKESFPLTVTSAQKNPTAFYLCASSIGGAGTEAFFGQGTRLTVV.

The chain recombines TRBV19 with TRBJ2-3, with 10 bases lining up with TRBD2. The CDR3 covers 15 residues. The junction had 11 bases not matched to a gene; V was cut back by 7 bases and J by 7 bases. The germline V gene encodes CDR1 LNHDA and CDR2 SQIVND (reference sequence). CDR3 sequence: CASTSGLARVYTQYF. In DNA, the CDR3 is TGTGCCAGTACCTCGGGACTAGCGAGGGTCTATACGCAGTATTTT.

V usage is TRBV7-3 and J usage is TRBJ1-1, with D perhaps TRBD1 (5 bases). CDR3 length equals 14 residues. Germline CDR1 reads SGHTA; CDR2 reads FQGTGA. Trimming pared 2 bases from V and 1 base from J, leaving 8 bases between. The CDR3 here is CASSLGRGNTEAFF. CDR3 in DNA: TGTGCCAGCAGCTTAGGGAGGGGGAACACTGAAGCTTTCTTT.

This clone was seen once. CDR3 in DNA: TGCGCCAGCAGCTGGGGGAGGACTACAAATGAGCAGTTCTTC. It encodes CASSWGRTTNEQFF. The chain uses TRBV5-1 and TRBJ2-1, with a tentative D call TRBD2 (6 bases). Trimming stripped 3 bases from V and 7 bases from J, with 14 bases between. The CDR3 sequence is 14 residues long. Per germline, CDR1 SGHRS and CDR2 YFSETQ.

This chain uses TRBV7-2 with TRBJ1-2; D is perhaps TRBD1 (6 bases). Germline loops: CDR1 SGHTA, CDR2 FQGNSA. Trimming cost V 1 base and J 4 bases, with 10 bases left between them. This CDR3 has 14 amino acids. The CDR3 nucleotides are TGTGCCAGCAGCTTAGACAGGACAGCCTATGGCTACACCTTC. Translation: CASSLDRTAYGYTF.

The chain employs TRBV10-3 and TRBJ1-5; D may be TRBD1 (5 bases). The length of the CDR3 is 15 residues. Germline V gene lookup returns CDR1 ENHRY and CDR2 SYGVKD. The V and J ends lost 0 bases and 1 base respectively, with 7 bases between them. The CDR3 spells CAISESGASNQPQHF. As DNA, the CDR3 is TGTGCCATCAGTGAGTCAGGGGCCAGCAATCAGCCCCAGCATTTT.

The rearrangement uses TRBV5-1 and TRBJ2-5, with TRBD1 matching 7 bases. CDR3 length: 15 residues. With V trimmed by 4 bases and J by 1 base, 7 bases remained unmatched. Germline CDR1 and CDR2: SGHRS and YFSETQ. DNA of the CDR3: TGCGCCAGCAGCCACGGGACAGCCGGCCAAGAGACCCAGTACTTC. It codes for CASSHGTAGQETQYF.

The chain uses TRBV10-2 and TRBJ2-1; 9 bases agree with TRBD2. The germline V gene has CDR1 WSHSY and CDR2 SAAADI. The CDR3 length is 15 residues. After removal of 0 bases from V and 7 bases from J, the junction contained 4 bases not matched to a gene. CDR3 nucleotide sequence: TGCGCCAGCAGTGAGTCGAGGCTAGCGGGGAATGAGCAGTTCTTC. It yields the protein CASSESRLAGNEQFF.

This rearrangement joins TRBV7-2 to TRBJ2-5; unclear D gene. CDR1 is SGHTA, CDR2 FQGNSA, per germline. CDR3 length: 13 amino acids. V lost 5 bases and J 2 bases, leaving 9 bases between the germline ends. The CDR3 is CASSLDRQETQYF. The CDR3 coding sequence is TGTGCCAGCAGCCTGGACCGTCAAGAGACCCAGTACTTC.

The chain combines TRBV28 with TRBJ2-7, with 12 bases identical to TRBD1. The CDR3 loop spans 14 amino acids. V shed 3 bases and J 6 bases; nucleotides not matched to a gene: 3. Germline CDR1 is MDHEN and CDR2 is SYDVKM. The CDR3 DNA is TGTGCCAGCAGTTTGGGACAGGGGGCGGGCGAGCAGTACTTC. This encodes CASSLGQGAGEQYF.

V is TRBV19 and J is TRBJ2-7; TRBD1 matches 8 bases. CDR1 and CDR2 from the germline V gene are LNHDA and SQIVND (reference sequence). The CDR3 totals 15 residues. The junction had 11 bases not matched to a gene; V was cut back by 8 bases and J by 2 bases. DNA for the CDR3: TGTGCCAGTTCGACCGCGGTGGACAGGGCCTACGAGCAGTACTTC. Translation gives CASSTAVDRAYEQYF.

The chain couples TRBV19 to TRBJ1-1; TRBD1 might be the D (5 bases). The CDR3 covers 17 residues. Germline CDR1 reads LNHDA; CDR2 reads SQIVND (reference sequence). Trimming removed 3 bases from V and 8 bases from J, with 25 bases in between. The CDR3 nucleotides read TGTGCCAGTAGTATTTTTCCGGACAATGTGGGAGAGCGGGAAGCTTTCTTT. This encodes CASSIFPDNVGEREAFF.